One and the same sample provided the 3 T cell receptor beta chains below, sequenced in a study of B cell selection in AIRE deficiency (dated by TCRdb to between 2018 and 2021). For sorting, conventional CD4 T cells were defined as CD4+CD127+ cells. Library preparation used the immunoSEQ multiplex PCR assay. TCRdb obtained this table from immuneACCESS and retained in-frame rearrangements with V and J assigned. These tables miss some clones; where compared with another copy, unresolved V genes account for less than half of the shortfall, and the remainder is unexplained. This sample holds about 23,000 clones; 95% to 98% were observed only once. The ten largest clonotypes hold 0.17% of the sample. Sequences were obtained from conventional CD4+ T cells sorted from PBMCs. These receptors originate from a human donor with AIRE deficiency.

This clone was seen a single time. The chain has TRBV6-5 and TRBJ1-5, with D tentatively TRBD1 (5 bases). The germline V gene encodes CDR1 MNHEY and CDR2 SVGAGI. The CDR3 has 16 residues. Between the trimmed V and J ends, which lost 0 bases and 2 bases, there was a span of 11 bases. The CDR3, as DNA: TGTGCCAGCAGTTACTCGAATCAAGGGGGCAATCAGCCCCAGCATTTT. Protein: CASSYSNQGGNQPQHF.

The V and J genes are TRBV30 and TRBJ1-6, with 7 bases lining up with TRBD1. Trimming cost V 1 base and J 3 bases; bases outside gene matches: 12. The CDR3 contains 18 residues. Germline assignment: CDR1 GTSNPN and CDR2 SVGIG (reference sequence). CDR3 sequence reads: CAWSAPIGGGDYNSPLHF. The CDR3 nucleotides read TGTGCCTGGAGTGCCCCAATAGGAGGGGGCGACTATAATTCACCCCTCCACTTT.

This sequence joins TRBV28 and TRBJ2-5; the D gene is possibly TRBD2 (6 bases). V was trimmed by 6 bases and J by 5 bases, leaving 19 bases between them. CDR1 and CDR2 (germline): MDHEN, SYDVKM. The length of the CDR3 is 15 residues. CDR3 nucleotide sequence: TGTGCCAGCAGCCATGTAGCGGATGGGCGGGAGACCCAGTACTTC. Protein sequence: CASSHVADGRETQYF.